A selection of T cell receptor beta chains follows, all from one sample in a study of spatial heterogeneity in lung cancer. TCRdb used MiXCR to reprocess the 5' RACE reads, holding one entry per CDR3 protein. The sample has about 120,000 distinct CDR3 sequences, 10% to 15% seen once. The sample here was PBMCs, taken at follow-up. Receptors originate from a male donor with early-stage non-small cell lung cancer. Both conserved end residues are part of each CDR3. A D gene is named only where the DNA matches it firmly. Not all rows give a size; the values are once, few, many and, for expanded clones, a class.

>NA|TRBV24-1|TRBJ2-3|NA|13
CATAPRGADTQYF
TGTGCCACCGCCCCCCGGGGCGCAGATACGCAGTATTTT
>NA|TRBV7-8|TRBJ1-2|NA|14
CASSFRTEHYGYTF
TGTGCCAGCAGCTTCCGGACAGAGCACTATGGCTACACCTTC
>many|TRBV5-1|TRBJ1-1|NA|13
CASKGPMNTEAFF
TGCGCCAGCAAGGGACCCATGAACACTGAAGCTTTCTTT
>few|TRBV19|TRBJ2-1|TRBD2|16
CASSVTSGPSYNEQFF
TGTGCCAGTAGTGTGACTAGCGGTCCCTCCTACAATGAGCAGTTCTTC
>many|TRBV4-1|TRBJ1-2|NA|15
CASSQDPNVNYGYTF
TGCGCCAGCAGCCAAGATCCGAACGTCAACTATGGCTACACCTTC
>NA|TRBV5-1|TRBJ2-7|TRBD1|14
CASTPDRGQSEQYF
TGCGCCAGCACCCCGGACAGGGGGCAAAGCGAGCAGTACTTC
>NA|TRBV9|TRBJ2-5|TRBD1|15
CASSSLGTAKETQYF
TGTGCCAGCAGCTCTTTGGGGACAGCGAAAGAGACCCAGTACTTC
>many|TRBV28|TRBJ1-2|NA|13
CASSLAGKYGYTF
TGTGCCAGCAGTTTGGCAGGGAAGTATGGCTACACCTTC
>many|TRBV12-3/TRBV12-4|TRBJ1-5|NA|12
CASSFSGQPQHF
TGTGCCAGCAGTTTTTCCGGTCAGCCCCAGCATTTT
>few|TRBV11-2|TRBJ1-6|NA|16
CASSSGQSSYNSPLHF
TGTGCCAGCAGCTCGGGGCAGAGCTCCTATAATTCACCCCTCCACTTT
>NA|TRBV28|TRBJ2-7|TRBD2|16
CASRSNSGGRTYEQYF
TGTGCCAGCAGGTCCAATAGCGGGGGGCGCACCTACGAGCAGTACTTC
>few|TRBV28|TRBJ2-5|TRBD1|13
CASSLGQVETQYF
TGTGCCAGCAGTTTAGGACAGGTAGAGACCCAGTACTTC
>few|TRBV2|TRBJ1-4|TRBD1|15
CASTDKGAWVEKLFF
TGTGCCAGCACGGACAAGGGGGCTTGGGTAGAAAAACTGTTTTTT
>few|TRBV28|TRBJ1-2|NA|16
CASSLLPGRGNYGYTF
TGTGCCAGCAGTTTACTTCCAGGGAGGGGTAACTATGGCTACACCTTC
>NA|TRBV28|TRBJ2-3|TRBD1|17
CASSSPRTGAYTDTQYF
TGTGCCAGCAGTTCCCCTCGGACAGGGGCGTACACAGATACGCAGTATTTT
>NA|TRBV19|TRBJ1-4|TRBD1|14
CASSPRDRGEKLFF
TGTGCCAGTAGTCCCCGGGACAGGGGAGAAAAACTGTTTTTT
>NA|TRBV3-1|TRBJ1-2|NA|11
CASGWDYGYTF
TGTGCCTCCGGATGGGACTATGGCTACACCTTC
>many|TRBV28|TRBJ1-1|NA|13
CASNIDSFTEAFF
TGTGCCAGCAACATAGACAGTTTCACTGAAGCTTTCTTT
>few|TRBV10-3|TRBJ1-4|NA|13
CAISGQSNEKLFF
TGTGCCATCAGTGGTCAGAGTAATGAAAAACTGTTTTTT
>many|TRBV28|TRBJ2-3|TRBD2|16
CASSLRGGSRTNTQYF
TGTGCCAGCAGTTTGCGGGGGGGGTCCCGCACAAATACGCAGTATTTT
>few|TRBV28|TRBJ2-5|NA|12
CATRTNQETQYF
TGTGCCACGCGGACTAATCAAGAGACCCAGTACTTC
>NA|TRBV12-3/TRBV12-4|TRBJ2-7|NA|14
CASSFFGYSYEQYF
TGTGCCAGCAGTTTCTTTGGGTATTCCTACGAGCAGTACTTC